The 30 T cell receptor beta chains given below trace back to one sample, sequenced in a study of post-analysis software for immune sequencing data. Study-wide results and caveats: The study found TRBV5-6, TRBV5-1 and TRBV20-1 among a handful of TRBV segments more frequent in patients than controls.

These receptors' targets are unknown. Researchers reported that TCR beta cDNA libraries carried unique molecular identifiers. TCRdb reanalysed the PCR reads using MiXCR and keeps one entry per CDR3 protein. The repertoire holds 400,000 to 500,000 distinct CDR3 sequences, with over 30% as singletons. The source material was blood. The receptors originated from a girl aged 2 to 9 with multiple sclerosis.

The chain carries TRBV9 and TRBJ1-2; D is uncertain. The germline gives CDR1 SGDLS, CDR2 YYNGEE. V was clipped by 3 bases and J by 4 bases, with 10 bases between them. The CDR3 spans 13 residues. Here the CDR3 DNA reads TGTGCCAGCAGCGGGAGTATTGGCTATGGCTACACCTTC. Protein: CASSGSIGYGYTF.

This clonotype was seen more than once but under ten times. The chain joins TRBV20-1 to TRBJ2-7; TRBD2 agrees at 9 bases. The CDR3 covers 16 residues. J was trimmed by 0 bases and V by 7 bases; bases with no gene match: 13. Germline CDR1 DFQATT, CDR2 SNEGSKA (reference sequence). Written as DNA, the CDR3 is TGCAGTGGGAATATTTGGGCTAGCGGGAACTCCTACGAGCAGTACTTC. This translates into CSGNIWASGNSYEQYF.

CDR3 DNA sequence: TGCGCCAGGCGCGGGGGGCGACCCTCCTACAATGAGCAGTTCTTC. This codes for CARRGGRPSYNEQFF. This rearrangement joins TRBV5-1 to TRBJ2-1; 8 bases match TRBD2. J lost 0 bases, V lost 8 bases, and 7 bases had no gene match. Looked up from germline, CDR1 is SGHRS and CDR2 is YFSETQ. This CDR3 has 15 residues. The entire variable domain, with the rest obtained from reference TRBV5-1 and TRBJ2-1, is as follows: KAGVTQTPRYLIKTRGQQVTLSCSPISGHRSVSWYQQTPGQGLQFLFEYFSETQRNKGNFPGRFSGRQFSNSRSEMNVSTLELGDSALYLCARRGGRPSYNEQFFGPGTRLTVL.

This chain connects TRBV28 to TRBJ2-3; 12 bases match TRBD2. Germline CDR1 and CDR2: MDHEN and SYDVKM. V was pared by 11 bases and J by 9 bases, with 12 bases of the junction left unmatched. This CDR3 region has 14 residues. CDR3 nucleotide sequence: TGTGCCGGCCGGACTAGCGGGGAGGGCAGCACGCAGTATTTT. Protein: CAGRTSGEGSTQYF.

This rearrangement joins TRBV20-1 to TRBJ2-1; 8 bases are a match to TRBD2. Trimming cost V 6 bases and J 4 bases; bases outside gene matches: 23. The germline V gene has CDR1 DFQATT and CDR2 SNEGSKA (reference sequence). The CDR3 is 19 amino acids. The CDR3 sequence: CSAIEPPGAGGNVYNEQFF. CDR3 DNA sequence: TGCAGTGCCATAGAGCCCCCAGGGGCGGGAGGTAATGTTTACAATGAGCAGTTCTTC.

The chain is built from TRBV5-8 and TRBJ1-4; D gene ambiguous. The V end lost 5 bases, the J end lost 0 bases, and 14 bases lay between the germline ends. The germline V gene encodes CDR1 SGHTS and CDR2 YDEGEE. The CDR3 spans 16 residues. The CDR3 reads CASRVGAVATNEKLFF. CDR3 DNA sequence: TGTGCCAGCAGGGTGGGTGCGGTTGCAACTAATGAAAAACTGTTTTTT.

Details on this clonotype: A read error may produce the germline difference seen at one junction end. The chain carries TRBV12-3 or TRBV12-4 and TRBJ1-1, with D unclear. This CDR3 has 13 amino acids. The CDR3 DNA follows: TGTGCCAGCAGCTTTATGAGGAACCCTGAAGCTTTCTTT. This codes for CASSFMRNPEAFF.

Only a few counts were recorded for this clonotype. The chain carries TRBV10-3 and TRBJ2-1, with TRBD2 matching 16 bases. Germline loops: CDR1 ENHRY, CDR2 SYGVKD. J gave up 4 bases and V 6 bases, and 9 bases lay outside the gene matches. There are 18 residues in the CDR3. Written as DNA, the CDR3 is TGTGCCATCAGCCGAACGGGACTAGCGGGAGGGGTGTACAATGAGCAGTTCTTC. As protein: CAISRTGLAGGVYNEQFF.

The chain couples TRBV29-1 to TRBJ1-4; 9 positions match TRBD1. This CDR3 contains 15 residues. V gave up 4 bases and J gave up 8 bases; unmatched junction bases: 11. CDR1 and CDR2 from the germline V gene are SQVTM and ANQGSEA. The CDR3 DNA sequence: TGCAGCGTTGCACAGGGGGCGCGGTATAGGGAAAAACTGTTTTTT. Translation gives CSVAQGARYREKLFF. Full variable domain (outside the CDR3, taken from reference TRBV29-1 and TRBJ1-4): SAVISQKPSRDICQRGTSLTIQCQVDSQVTMMFWYRQQPGQSLTLIATANQGSEATYESGFVIDKFPISRPNLTFSTLTVSNMSPEDSSIYLCSVAQGARYREKLFFGSGTQLSVL.

In this sample, this clonotype turned up a few times. The V and J genes are TRBV12-3 or TRBV12-4 and TRBJ1-3; 9 bases are shared with TRBD1. The CDR3 spans 15 residues. J lost 4 bases, V lost 6 bases, and 7 bases had no gene match. Here the CDR3 reads CASREQGAGGNTIYF. For the CDR3, the DNA is TGTGCCAGCAGAGAACAGGGGGCGGGGGGAAACACCATATATTTT.

This clonotype was seen ten or more times. The rearrangement uses TRBV10-3 and TRBJ2-5; D call uncertain. Trimming pared 8 bases from V and 2 bases from J, leaving 9 bases between. Germline loops: CDR1 ENHRY, CDR2 SYGVKD. The CDR3 loop spans 12 amino acids. As DNA, the CDR3 is TGTGCCATCGGCTGGGGTCAAGAGACCCAGTACTTC. This gives the protein CAIGWGQETQYF.

The chain joins TRBV9 to TRBJ2-1, with D unclear. This CDR3 has 17 amino acids. Germline assignment: CDR1 SGDLS and CDR2 YYNGEE. V lost 4 bases and J 0 bases, leaving 17 bases between the germline ends. CDR3 amino acids: CASSPASLPDSYNEQFF. CDR3 DNA sequence: TGTGCCAGCAGCCCCGCATCCTTACCCGACTCCTACAATGAGCAGTTCTTC.

This clonotype has more than one count but fewer than ten. The chain links TRBV10-3 to TRBJ2-3, with D perhaps being TRBD1 or TRBD2 (7 bases each). Trimming took 7 bases from V and 6 from J, leaving 14 bases between them. Germline values: CDR1 ENHRY, CDR2 SYGVKD. The CDR3 extends over 13 amino acids. The CDR3 sequence: CAITGGAEDTQYF. Here the CDR3 DNA reads TGTGCCATCACAGGGGGGGCCGAGGATACGCAGTATTTT.

The chain couples TRBV6-6 to TRBJ2-4, with D uncertain. Deletions cut 6 bases from V and 3 bases from J, with 12 bases between. Germline CDR1 reads MNHNY; CDR2 reads SVGAGI (reference sequence). The CDR3 contains 14 residues. The CDR3 spells CASRYKVVKNIQYF. The CDR3, as DNA: TGTGCCAGCAGATATAAGGTCGTCAAAAACATTCAGTACTTC.

The gene calls are TRBV20-1 and TRBJ1-1; TRBD1 aligns across 7 bases. The CDR3 runs to 11 residues. The germline V gene encodes CDR1 DFQATT and CDR2 SNEGSKA (reference sequence). V was pared by 5 bases and J by 7 bases, with 4 bases of the junction left unmatched. CDR3 sequence (DNA): TGCAGTGCTTTACAGGGGCTTGAAGCTTTCTTT. This codes for CSALQGLEAFF.

This clonotype was seen repeatedly, ten times or more. The chain recombines TRBV5-1 with TRBJ2-5; no reliable D call. This CDR3 comprises 16 residues. V lost 0 bases and J 5 bases, leaving 17 bases between the germline ends. Germline V CDR1 and CDR2: SGHRS, YFSETQ. CDR3: CASSLVPPRPLETQYF. In DNA form, the CDR3 reads TGCGCCAGCAGCTTGGTTCCGCCCCGCCCCCTCGAGACCCAGTACTTC.

The rearrangement joins TRBV20-1 to TRBJ2-7; tentatively, D is TRBD2 (6 bases). The CDR3 covers 14 residues. V was cut by 5 bases and J by 0 bases, with 14 bases left in between. In germline, CDR1 is DFQATT, CDR2 SNEGSKA (reference sequence). CDR3 amino acids: CSAVRDSSSYEQYF. In DNA form, the CDR3 reads TGCAGTGCTGTCCGGGACTCGAGCTCCTACGAGCAGTACTTC.

A few counts support this clonotype. V usage is TRBV3-1 and J usage is TRBJ2-5; 8 bases map to TRBD2. The CDR3 extends over 15 amino acids. CDR1 is LGHDT and CDR2 is YNNKEL in the germline V gene (reference sequence). The junction had 18 bases not matched to a gene; V was cut back by 8 bases and J by 10 bases. CDR3 loop: CASAAPGLERDDQYF. DNA of the CDR3: TGTGCCAGCGCTGCACCGGGACTAGAAAGAGACGACCAGTACTTC.

This clonotype has more than one count but fewer than ten. The rearrangement joins TRBV7-9 to TRBJ1-2, with 9 positions matching TRBD1. Germline values: CDR1 SEHNR, CDR2 FQNEAQ (reference sequence). V gave up 10 bases and J gave up 1 base; unmatched junction bases: 7. This CDR3 is 14 amino acids long. This CDR3 is CATPLDRGNYGYTF. The CDR3 region has the DNA TGTGCCACCCCGTTGGACAGGGGTAACTATGGCTACACCTTC.

In DNA, the CDR3 is TGTGCCAGCAGGCACGGTGGAGGGGGTGAGCAGTTCTTC. It is translated as CASRHGGGGEQFF. J is TRBJ2-1 and V is TRBV27, with D perhaps TRBD1 or TRBD2 (6 bases each). CDR3 length: 13 amino acids. Per the germline V gene, CDR1 is MNHEY and CDR2 is SMNVEV (reference sequence). V was cut by 6 bases and J by 9 bases, with 15 bases left in between.

The gene calls are TRBV7-6 and TRBJ2-1; 13 positions match TRBD2. The junction had 5 bases not matched to a gene; V was cut back by 5 bases and J by 7 bases. CDR1 SGHVS and CDR2 FNYEAQ come from the germline V gene. CDR3 length equals 15 residues. The CDR3 region is CASSALAGGTNEQFF. CDR3 nucleotide sequence: TGTGCCAGCAGCGCACTAGCGGGGGGGACTAATGAGCAGTTCTTC. Based on the CDR3 plus reference TRBV7-6 and TRBJ2-1, the full variable domain is GAGVSQSPRYKVTKRGQDVALRCDPISGHVSLYWYRQALGQGPEFLTYFNYEAQQDKSGLPNDRFSAERPEGSISTLTIQRTEQRDSAMYRCASSALAGGTNEQFFGPGTRLTVL.

The gene calls are TRBV24-1 and TRBJ2-3, with D perhaps matching TRBD2 (5 bases). The CDR3 runs to 16 residues. CDR1 is KGHDR, CDR2 SFDVKD, per germline. Trimming took off 1 base at V and 6 bases at J, with 16 bases between the two ends. For the CDR3, the DNA is TGTGCCACCAGTGATTTAGGGAGCGGACTGAGGGATACGCAGTATTTT. Translated, it gives CATSDLGSGLRDTQYF.

The chain couples TRBV18 to TRBJ2-1, with 9 bases lining up with TRBD2. Germline V lookup: CDR1 KGHSH, CDR2 LQKENI. Trimming removed 1 base from V and 5 bases from J; junction bases left unmatched: 0. The CDR3 is 14 amino acids. CDR3 bases: TGTGCCAGCTCACCACAGCGGGGGGACAATGAGCAGTTCTTC. Translating it yields CASSPQRGDNEQFF.

This chain connects TRBV4-1 to TRBJ2-7; D is uncertain. This CDR3 contains 14 residues. V shed 2 bases and J shed 3 bases, with 11 bases lying between them. The germline CDR1 and CDR2 sequences are MGHRA and YSYEKL. The CDR3 here is CASSQTGTIYEQYF. Here the CDR3 DNA reads TGCGCCAGCAGCCAAACGGGCACGATCTACGAGCAGTACTTC.

The rearrangement joins TRBV4-1 to TRBJ1-4; D ambiguous. The CDR3 spans 13 residues. Germline lookup yields CDR1 MGHRA and CDR2 YSYEKL. Trimming left V 1 base short and J 8 bases short, with 8 bases between. CDR3 bases: TGCGCCAGCAGCCAAGGTAGAACGGAAAAACTGTTTTTT. Protein product: CASSQGRTEKLFF.

The chain is built from TRBV28 and TRBJ2-7; the D gene is possibly TRBD2 (5 bases). The germline gives CDR1 MDHEN, CDR2 SYDVKM. V shed 5 bases and J shed 3 bases, with 14 bases lying between them. CDR3 length: 14 amino acids. The CDR3 DNA follows: TGTGCCAGCAGTGGGGTAAAGCGGCTCTACGAGCAGTACTTC. Residues: CASSGVKRLYEQYF.

This clonotype was recorded a few times. The J gene is TRBJ2-1, the V gene TRBV6-1; 9 bases agree with TRBD1. Germline V gene sequence: CDR1 MNHNS, CDR2 SASEGT. After removal of 2 bases from V and 9 bases from J, the junction contained 11 bases not matched to a gene. The CDR3 is 16 residues long. The CDR3 here is CASSEPGQGQSTEQFF. The DNA for the CDR3 is TGTGCCAGCAGTGAACCGGGACAGGGCCAGAGTACTGAGCAGTTCTTC.

The chain is built from TRBV5-1 and TRBJ2-5; 10 bases agree with TRBD2. Germline lookup yields CDR1 SGHRS and CDR2 YFSETQ. The trim removed 1 base at V and 2 bases at J, leaving 8 bases unmatched. The CDR3 runs to 17 residues. The CDR3 DNA follows: TGCGCCAGCAGCTTGTCGGCTAGCGGGGGTTTTCAAGAGACCCAGTACTTC. Residues: CASSLSASGGFQETQYF. Combining the CDR3 with reference TRBV5-1 and TRBJ2-5 gives the whole variable domain KAGVTQTPRYLIKTRGQQVTLSCSPISGHRSVSWYQQTPGQGLQFLFEYFSETQRNKGNFPGRFSGRQFSNSRSEMNVSTLELGDSALYLCASSLSASGGFQETQYFGPGTRLLVL.

This clonotype was counted only a few times. The chain couples TRBV5-1 to TRBJ1-3, with D possibly TRBD1 on 6 matching bases. CDR3 size: 16 residues. Germline CDR1 SGHRS, CDR2 YFSETQ. Trimming cost V 4 bases and J 0 bases, with 14 bases left between them. This CDR3 reads CASSLDSPSSGNTIYF. In nucleotides, the CDR3 is TGCGCCAGCAGCCTGGACAGTCCGAGCTCTGGAAACACCATATATTTT. Supplemented by reference TRBV5-1 and TRBJ1-3, the full variable domain reads KAGVTQTPRYLIKTRGQQVTLSCSPISGHRSVSWYQQTPGQGLQFLFEYFSETQRNKGNFPGRFSGRQFSNSRSEMNVSTLELGDSALYLCASSLDSPSSGNTIYFGEGSWLTVV.

The chain joins TRBV5-1 to TRBJ2-3; D is possibly TRBD1 (5 bases). CDR3 length: 14 amino acids. Trimming shortened V by 4 bases and J by 2 bases, and 11 bases separated the two germline ends. Germline lookup yields CDR1 SGHRS and CDR2 YFSETQ. CDR3 in DNA: TGCGCCAGCAGCGCGGACACCTACACAGATACGCAGTATTTT. As protein: CASSADTYTDTQYF. Based on the CDR3 plus reference TRBV5-1 and TRBJ2-3, the full variable domain is KAGVTQTPRYLIKTRGQQVTLSCSPISGHRSVSWYQQTPGQGLQFLFEYFSETQRNKGNFPGRFSGRQFSNSRSEMNVSTLELGDSALYLCASSADTYTDTQYFGPGTRLTVL.